This note documents a single TCR beta chain sequence. This sample is part of a study of blood T cell repertoires in COVID-19. Study summary: The samples span acute and convalescent COVID-19 from the United States, Italy and Spain.

Per the original data handling: Reference gene primer amplification yielded estimated nucleated cell counts. The repertoire was sequenced with immunoSEQ multiplex PCR; TCRdb's copy has only in-frame clones and lacks some. V and J calls and clone size are given by that table; D and trimming were obtained from the DNA. Here the sample spans under 150,000 clones, approximately 80% being singletons. This CDR3 contains 16 residues. CDR1 and CDR2 (germline): SNHLY, FYNNEI. The J segment lost 2 bases and the V segment lost 6 bases, leaving 10 bases of the junction unmatched. The specimen sequenced was peripheral blood. This receptor was obtained from a woman aged 80 or over with active or convalescent COVID-19. The rearrangement uses TRBV2 and TRBJ2-7; 10 nucleotides match TRBD1. CDR3 in amino acids: CASRKTRTGGTYEQYF. DNA for the CDR3: TGTGCCAGCAGGAAAACGCGGACAGGGGGGACCTACGAGCAGTACTTC.